The rows below give T cell receptor beta chains drawn from one sample of a study of cytomegalovirus exposure and HLA in healthy donors. Sequencing used immunoSEQ multiplex PCR; TCRdb keeps in-frame clones, though not all of them. This sample's clone table lists about 130,000 clones. Sequencing was done on a sample of PBMCs. Receptor source: a man younger than 35 in good health and CMV-seronegative. Each CDR3 is given with its conserved first and last residue.

V gene,J gene,CDR3 protein
TRBV29-1,TRBJ2-7,CSVEDPYEQYF
TRBV29-1,TRBJ2-7,CSAERGGTYEQYF
TRBV5-6,TRBJ2-7,CASSPWGGSSYEQYF
TRBV28,TRBJ2-7,CASSGVSVVGTGAREQYF
TRBV28,TRBJ1-2,CASSLLNNYGYTF
TRBV10-3,TRBJ2-5,CAISDPSGQGNQETQYF
TRBV28,TRBJ2-7,CASSFRTAPSYEQYF
TRBV19,TRBJ1-5,CASSVQAFEGNQPQHF
TRBV9,TRBJ1-5,CASSVTGRVHQPQHF
TRBV9,TRBJ2-7,CASSPTGGYYEQYF
TRBV28,TRBJ2-7,CASSLIGGGWEQYF
TRBV11-2,TRBJ1-2,CASSLGGRLGYTF